Each of the 22 T cell receptor beta chains below was sequenced from the same sample in a study of cytomegalovirus exposure and HLA in healthy donors. 60 Vbeta and 13 Jbeta primers were used in PCR. The protocol was immunoSEQ multiplex PCR, while the TCRdb copy is restricted to in-frame clones and leaves out a portion. The sample lists over 100,000 clones, approximately 77% occurring once. The material sequenced was PBMCs. These receptors originate from a woman in her forties in good health and CMV-seronegative.

This clone was found once. The rearrangement links TRBV6-1 to TRBJ1-2; 11 bases fit TRBD1. V dropped 8 bases and J dropped 7; count of bases not matched to a gene: 9. Germline V gene data show CDR1 as MNHNS and CDR2 as SASEGT. This CDR3 is built from 14 residues. DNA for the CDR3: TGTGCCAGCCCTACTGGGACAGGGGGTGTTGGCTACACCTTC. Translated, it gives CASPTGTGGVGYTF.

V gene TRBV27 combines with J gene TRBJ2-1, with 8 bases matching TRBD1. Germline V gene data show CDR1 as MNHEY and CDR2 as SMNVEV (reference sequence). The CDR3 contains 13 residues. The ends lost 5 bases at V and 12 bases at J; junction bases unmatched: 9. CDR3 nucleotide sequence: TGTGCCAGCAGTCCAGGGGGCTCAAGGGGGCAGTTCTTC. This translates into CASSPGGSRGQFF.

Points on this clone: The identical CDR3 is also encoded by other nucleotide sequences in the sample. The gene calls are TRBV6-5 and TRBJ2-7; TRBD1 agrees at 7 bases. CDR1 is MNHEY, CDR2 SVGAGI, per germline. V shed 0 bases, J shed 0 bases, and the junction held 2 bases outside the gene matches. CDR3 length equals 15 residues. The CDR3 DNA reads as TGTGCCAGCAGTTACTCGGCAGGGGGCTCCTACGAGCAGTACTTC. Encoded protein: CASSYSAGGSYEQYF.

The chain recombines TRBV6-5 with TRBJ1-6; TRBD1 might be the D (5 bases). Germline V gene lookup returns CDR1 MNHEY and CDR2 SVGAGI. V dropped 4 bases and J dropped 7 bases, with 11 bases sitting between them. The CDR3 runs 14 residues. The CDR3 is CASSSAQGNSPLHF. The CDR3 bases are TGTGCCAGCAGTTCGGCGCAGGGAAATTCACCCCTCCACTTT.

This clone was seen more than once but under ten times. The chain links TRBV5-1 to TRBJ1-6; tentatively, D is TRBD1 (6 bases). V was trimmed by 1 base and J by 5 bases, leaving 10 bases between them. This CDR3 contains 15 residues. Per germline, CDR1 SGHRS and CDR2 YFSETQ. DNA of the CDR3: TGCGCCAGCAGCTTGCGCGGGGGGCATAATTCACCCCTCCACTTT. Amino acid sequence: CASSLRGGHNSPLHF.

This chain uses TRBV4-1 with TRBJ1-5; the D gene is possibly TRBD1 (6 bases). CDR1 is MGHRA, CDR2 YSYEKL, per germline. This CDR3 spans 15 amino acids. V gave up 7 bases and J gave up 4 bases, with 17 bases separating them. The CDR3 nucleotides read TGCGCCAGCAATGAGGGTACAGGGCGAAATCAGCCCCAGCATTTT. Translation: CASNEGTGRNQPQHF.

The rearrangement joins TRBV2 to TRBJ2-2; TRBD1 aligns across 10 bases. The ends lost 6 bases at V and 0 bases at J; junction bases unmatched: 1. The CDR3 runs 15 residues. Germline assignment: CDR1 SNHLY and CDR2 FYNNEI. CDR3 nucleotides: TGTGCCAGCAGGGGGACAGGGGCGAACACCGGGGAGCTGTTTTTT. Encoded protein: CASRGTGANTGELFF.

This clone was counted a few times. This chain links TRBV6-5 with TRBJ1-5, with 7 bases identical to TRBD1. V trimming: 5 bases; J trimming: 7 bases; junction bases outside the gene matches: 11. Germline V gene sequence: CDR1 MNHEY, CDR2 SVGAGI. The CDR3 covers 15 residues. CDR3 in amino acids: CASSTWGQGDQPQHF. CDR3 coding DNA: TGTGCCAGCAGTACATGGGGCCAGGGGGACCAGCCCCAGCATTTT.

As concerns this clone: The sample has other DNA sequences that encode this CDR3 too. The CDR3 region has the DNA TGTGCCAGCAGCTTAACTGAGAACACTGAAGCTTTCTTT. Protein sequence: CASSLTENTEAFF. The chain recombines TRBV7-7 with TRBJ1-1; D remains unclear. Trimming shortened V by 2 bases and J by 1 base, and 5 bases separated the two germline ends. From germline, CDR1 is SSHAT and CDR2 FNYEAQ (reference sequence). The CDR3 sequence is 13 residues long.

The chain recombines TRBV7-9 with TRBJ2-5, with a tentative D call TRBD1 (5 bases). Germline V lookup: CDR1 SEHNR, CDR2 FQNEAQ (reference sequence). The CDR3 runs to 16 residues. V was pared by 5 bases and J by 4 bases, with 20 bases between. CDR3 region: CASSPAVGDLRETQYF. As DNA, the CDR3 is TGTGCCAGCAGCCCCGCTGTAGGGGATTTGAGAGAGACCCAGTACTTC. The full variable domain, in which reference TRBV7-9 and TRBJ2-5 provide the parts outside the CDR3, is DTGVSQNPRHKITKRGQNVTFRCDPISEHNRLYWYRQTLGQGPEFLTYFQNEAQLEKSRLLSDRFSAERPKGSFSTLEIQRTEQGDSAMYLCASSPAVGDLRETQYFGPGTRLLVL.

V and J are TRBV7-8 and TRBJ1-2; the D gene is possibly TRBD1 (6 bases). V lost 1 base to trimming and J lost 8 bases, with 8 bases between them. Germline CDR1 and CDR2: SGHVS and FQNEAQ. The CDR3 totals 12 residues. CDR3 sequence: CASSLDRVGYTF. The CDR3, as DNA: TGTGCCAGCAGCTTAGACAGGGTCGGCTACACCTTC.

The chain joins TRBV27 to TRBJ1-4, with D possibly being TRBD1 (5 bases). The V gene's germline CDR1 is MNHEY and CDR2 SMNVEV (reference sequence). This CDR3 contains 13 residues. V dropped 0 bases and J dropped 8 bases, with 7 bases sitting between them. In DNA form, the CDR3 reads TGTGCCAGCAGTTTATCTGGGGGGGAAAAACTGTTTTTT. Residues: CASSLSGGEKLFF.

This clone was found a few times. V usage is TRBV6-1 and J usage is TRBJ1-1; D not certain. Germline CDR1 and CDR2: MNHNS and SASEGT. This CDR3 is 11 amino acids long. Trimming removed 7 bases at V and 6 bases at J, with 9 bases between. The CDR3 reads CASKLEPEAFF. The DNA for the CDR3 is TGTGCCAGCAAGTTAGAGCCTGAAGCTTTCTTT.

The rearrangement uses TRBV5-6 and TRBJ1-5, with 9 nucleotides matching TRBD1. CDR3 length: 15 amino acids. The junction had 5 bases not matched to a gene; V was cut back by 0 bases and J by 7 bases. CDR1 is SGHDT and CDR2 is YYEEEE in the germline V gene. CDR3 nucleotides: TGTGCCAGCAGCTTGGGTCAGGGACAGGGACAGCCCCAGCATTTT. Translation gives CASSLGQGQGQPQHF.

The chain uses TRBV6-6 and TRBJ1-2; D unclear. V shed 6 bases and J shed 8 bases, with 13 bases lying between them. The CDR3 loop spans 12 amino acids. Germline CDR1 MNHNY, CDR2 SVGAGI (reference sequence). The CDR3, as DNA: TGTGCCAGCAGCCATCAAAGAGAAGGCTACACCTTC. Its protein product is CASSHQREGYTF.

The chain is built from TRBV6-5 and TRBJ2-4, with 8 nucleotides matching TRBD2. The CDR3 totals 13 residues. Looked up from germline, CDR1 is MNHEY and CDR2 is SVGAGI. J was trimmed by 11 bases and V by 7 bases; bases with no gene match: 10. CDR3 sequence (DNA): TGTGCCAGCATCGGGCGGGGGGAGTTCCTTCAGTACTTC. This sequence encodes CASIGRGEFLQYF.

V usage is TRBV27 and J usage is TRBJ1-2; perhaps TRBD1 as D (6 bases). Germline values: CDR1 MNHEY, CDR2 SMNVEV (reference sequence). Deletions cut 5 bases from V and 7 bases from J, with 23 bases between. The CDR3 contains 16 residues. The CDR3 is CASSLILGTSIGGYTF. The CDR3 DNA sequence: TGTGCCAGCAGTCTAATCCTCGGGACATCCATAGGTGGCTACACCTTC.

V and J are TRBV6-4 and TRBJ2-3, with TRBD2 matching 9 bases. The length of the CDR3 is 16 residues. With V trimmed by 2 bases and J by 1 base, 4 bases remained unmatched. Germline CDR1 reads MRHNA; CDR2 reads SNTAGT. The DNA of the CDR3 is TGTGCCAGCAGTGACCGCGCTAGCGGGGGCACAGATACGCAGTATTTT. Translation gives CASSDRASGGTDTQYF.

This clone was counted once. The chain couples TRBV4-2 to TRBJ1-2; no clear D. Germline-derived CDR1 and CDR2 are LGHNA and YNFKEQ. V lost 1 base to trimming and J lost 2 bases, with 11 bases between them. CDR3 length: 15 residues. The DNA for the CDR3 is TGTGCCAGCAGCCAAGCCCGAAATCAGAACTATGGCTACACCTTC. Translated: CASSQARNQNYGYTF.

The rearrangement joins TRBV6-6 to TRBJ2-7; D remains ambiguous. The CDR3 has 15 residues. Between the trimmed V and J ends, which lost 0 bases and 2 bases, there was a span of 11 bases. In germline, CDR1 is MNHNY, CDR2 SVGAGI (reference sequence). The CDR3 nucleotides are TGTGCCAGCAGTTACTCTGACTCGGTGGCCTACGAGCAGTACTTC. As protein: CASSYSDSVAYEQYF.

This clone has only one observation. The V and J genes are TRBV4-1 and TRBJ2-1, with 8 bases lining up with TRBD2. This CDR3 has 17 residues. Germline V gene sequence: CDR1 MGHRA, CDR2 YSYEKL. V was clipped by 0 bases and J by 9 bases; unmatched bases: 13. The CDR3 DNA sequence: TGCGCCAGCAGCCAAGATTATCGGGGGGGGCCCCATGGTGAGCAGTTCTTC. Its protein is CASSQDYRGGPHGEQFF.

This sequence joins TRBV19 and TRBJ1-1; D gene uncertain. The length of the CDR3 is 14 residues. V was pared by 3 bases and J by 0 bases, with 8 bases between. In germline, CDR1 is LNHDA, CDR2 SQIVND (reference sequence). CDR3 protein: CASSMDWMNTEAFF. The CDR3 region has the DNA TGTGCCAGTAGTATGGACTGGATGAACACTGAAGCTTTCTTT.